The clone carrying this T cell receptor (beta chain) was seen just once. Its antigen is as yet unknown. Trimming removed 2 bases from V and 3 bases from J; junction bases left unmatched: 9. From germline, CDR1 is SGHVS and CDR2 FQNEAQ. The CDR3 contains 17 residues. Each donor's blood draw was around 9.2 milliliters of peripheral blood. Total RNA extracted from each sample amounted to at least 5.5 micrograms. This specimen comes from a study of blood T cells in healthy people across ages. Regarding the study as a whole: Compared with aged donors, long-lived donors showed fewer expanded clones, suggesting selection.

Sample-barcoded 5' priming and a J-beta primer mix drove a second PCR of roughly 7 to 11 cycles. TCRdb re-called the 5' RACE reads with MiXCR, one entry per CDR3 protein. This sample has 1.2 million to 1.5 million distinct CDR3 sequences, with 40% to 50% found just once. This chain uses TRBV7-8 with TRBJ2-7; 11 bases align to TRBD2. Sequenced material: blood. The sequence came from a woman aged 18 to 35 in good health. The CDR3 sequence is CASSLTSGGLTFYEQYF. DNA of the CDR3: TGTGCCAGCAGCTTAACTAGCGGGGGCCTAACATTCTACGAGCAGTACTTC.